Presented here are 4 T cell receptor beta chains from one specimen sequenced in a study of blood T cells in healthy people across ages. Using a J-beta primer mix together with a sample-barcoded 5' primer, a second PCR was run for about 6 to 11 cycles. A single record per CDR3 protein comes from TCRdb applying MiXCR to the 5' RACE reads. The sample contains approximately 1,700,000 distinct CDR3 sequences, 35% to 50% of which appear only once. Material for sequencing was blood. All receptors derive from a human donor in good health.

V is TRBV5-1 and J is TRBJ1-1; 8 bases align to TRBD1. The V gene end was trimmed by 0 bases and the J gene end by 4 bases; junction bases not matched to a gene: 5. The germline CDR1 and CDR2 sequences are SGHRS and YFSETQ. The CDR3 totals 15 residues. CDR3 nucleotide sequence: TGCGCCAGCAGCTTGGAATCTGGACAGGGCACTGAAGCTTTCTTT. Its protein product is CASSLESGQGTEAFF.

This chain connects TRBV25-1 to TRBJ2-3; weak D call: TRBD2 (5 bases). The germline V gene has CDR1 MGHDK and CDR2 SYGVNS. Trimming removed 3 bases at V and 3 bases at J, with 13 bases between. The CDR3 loop spans 15 amino acids. The CDR3, as DNA: TGTGCCAGCAGTGAGTGGGGAGATCCGACAGATACGCAGTATTTT. This gives the protein CASSEWGDPTDTQYF.

This chain uses TRBV7-2 with TRBJ2-2; no reliable D call. V was clipped by 1 base and J by 7 bases, with 13 bases between them. This CDR3 comprises 15 residues. Germline CDR1 SGHTA, CDR2 FQGNSA. CDR3 DNA: TGTGCCAGCAGCTTAGGGAAAGGGTTTATCGGGGAGCTGTTTTTT. Translation gives CASSLGKGFIGELFF.

V gene TRBV29-1 combines with J gene TRBJ1-2, with a tentative D call TRBD1 (6 bases). Germline V CDR1 and CDR2: SQVTM, ANQGSEA. V was clipped by 3 bases and J by 3 bases, with 17 bases between them. This CDR3 has 15 amino acids. CDR3: CSVEIQGRGDYGYTF. CDR3 sequence (DNA): TGCAGCGTTGAGATCCAGGGCAGGGGAGACTATGGCTACACCTTC.